A single TCR beta chain is shown here with its context. What it recognizes is unknown. This entry is derived from a study of OX40 agonist ivuxolimab in advanced cancers. Whole-study context: The treatment was a fully human IgG2 OX40 agonist, ivuxolimab.

Study findings and constraints: Both blood CD4+ and CD8+ T cells showed clonal growth by week 6 at 0.1 to 3.0 mg/kg. Partial responders receiving 0.1-3.0 mg/kg showed among the lowest clonal expansion.

The table came from immunoSEQ multiplex PCR; TCRdb's copy has only in-frame clones and leaves some out. The data contain about 110,000 clones, under 95% of them singletons. On cycle 4 day 1 and cycle 7 day 1, as well as at baseline, blood was sampled. The receptor was isolated from an adult with an advanced solid tumor such as melanoma, head and neck, liver or kidney cancer. The sequenced sample was CD4+ or CD8+ T cells sorted from blood, obtained in a trial of the OX40 agonist ivuxolimab.

CDR3 coding DNA: TGTGCCAGCAGAACCACTAGCGGATCCTACAATGAGCAGTTCTTC. Its protein product is CASRTTSGSYNEQFF. The J gene is TRBJ2-1, the V gene TRBV5-4; 8 bases line up with TRBD2. The germline gives CDR1 SGHNT, CDR2 YYREEE (reference sequence). The CDR3 is 15 residues long. Trimming removed 5 bases from V and 1 base from J; junction bases left unmatched: 5.